The 3 T cell receptor beta chains below come from one sample, sequenced in a study of blood T cell repertoires in COVID-19. Profiled with immunoSEQ multiplex PCR; TCRdb holds only in-frame clones, not every one. The sample lists approximately 13,000 clones, roughly 84% occurring once. The specimen sequenced was peripheral blood. These receptors were taken from a woman aged 45-59 years with active or convalescent COVID-19.

The chain uses TRBV27 and TRBJ2-2; TRBD1 aligns across 11 bases. This CDR3 has 17 amino acids. V lost 4 bases and J lost 5; bases outside the gene matches: 9. Germline V gene sequence: CDR1 MNHEY, CDR2 SMNVEV (reference sequence). The CDR3, as DNA: TGTGCCAGCAGTTCAACCGGGACAGGGGGAAAAACCGGGGAGCTGTTTTTT. It yields the protein CASSSTGTGGKTGELFF.

The rearrangement links TRBV24-1 to TRBJ2-7, with 9 positions matching TRBD2. V was pared by 3 bases and J by 2 bases, with 1 base of the junction left unmatched. Germline CDR1 KGHDR, CDR2 SFDVKD. This CDR3 has 14 amino acids. The CDR3 DNA sequence: TGTGCCACCAGTGATGGCGGGAGGGCCTACGAGCAGTACTTC. Translation gives CATSDGGRAYEQYF.

This clone was picked up a small number of times. The CDR3 reads CASSLGGSYTGELFF. The CDR3 region has the DNA TGTGCCAGCAGCTTGGGCGGGTCGTACACCGGGGAGCTGTTTTTT. This chain links TRBV5-6 with TRBJ2-2, with D possibly being TRBD2 (5 bases). Trimming removed 0 bases at V and 3 bases at J, with 9 bases between. The germline gives CDR1 SGHDT, CDR2 YYEEEE. The CDR3 is 15 residues long.